This T cell receptor (beta chain) was sequenced in a study of blood T cells in healthy people across ages. About the study: Capture via template switching afforded approximately one barcoded beta molecule per two T cells.

A minimum of 6.5 million PBMCs was isolated per sample. This clonotype was found a few times. CDR3 length: 14 amino acids. Germline lookup yields CDR1 SGHRS and CDR2 YFSETQ. Trimming removed 0 bases from V and 5 bases from J, with 9 bases in between. Together with a sample-barcoded 5' primer, a J-beta primer mix was included in a second PCR lasting about 7 to 12 cycles. The authors tagged each cDNA molecule using a template-switch adaptor with 12 random nucleotides. TCRdb called the 5' RACE reads again in MiXCR, with one record for every CDR3 protein. The sample yields about 580,000 distinct CDR3 sequences, about 45% seen once.

The chain links TRBV5-1 to TRBJ2-1; D may be TRBD1 (6 bases). Sequenced input: blood. The TCR originated in an elderly man in good health. CDR3 sequence reads: CASSLGGLNNEQFF. The CDR3, as DNA: TGCGCCAGCAGCTTGGGGGGGCTAAACAATGAGCAGTTCTTC.